These 20 T cell receptor beta chains share one sample of origin, sequenced in a study of T cell responses to AZD1222 COVID-19 vaccine. Clones were read by immunoSEQ multiplex PCR, and TCRdb kept only the in-frame ones, dropping some. The sample yields 150,000 or so clones, about 85% seen once. The sequences come from peripheral blood, collected on day 0 of AZD1222 vaccination. All receptors derive from an adult in good health.

This rearrangement joins TRBV5-1 to TRBJ1-2; 7 bases agree with TRBD1. The trim removed 0 bases at V and 6 bases at J, leaving 8 bases unmatched. This CDR3 contains 15 residues. Germline CDR1 reads SGHRS; CDR2 reads YFSETQ. The CDR3: CASSLDGTVGNGYTF. The DNA for the CDR3 is TGCGCCAGCAGCTTGGACGGGACAGTGGGGAATGGCTACACCTTC.

This clone was recorded once. The rearrangement joins TRBV7-9 to TRBJ1-5; D is undetermined. The V and J ends lost 4 bases and 7 bases respectively, with 11 bases between them. This CDR3 region has 13 residues. Germline CDR1 SEHNR, CDR2 FQNEAQ (reference sequence). CDR3 nucleotides: TGTGCCAGCAGCTCGGAAGGGCGCCAGCCCCAGCATTTT. Translating gives CASSSEGRQPQHF.

This clone occurred a few times. This chain connects TRBV5-4 to TRBJ1-6; 8 bases are a match to TRBD1. The length of the CDR3 is 14 residues. In germline, CDR1 is SGHNT, CDR2 YYREEE (reference sequence). With 1 base clipped from V and 11 bases from J, the junction kept 5 bases outside the gene matches. The CDR3 DNA follows: TGTGCCAGCAGCTTGCGTGGGACAGGAGCACCCCTCCACTTT. The encoded protein is CASSLRGTGAPLHF.

V usage is TRBV27 and J usage is TRBJ2-5, with D maybe TRBD1 (6 bases). Germline loops: CDR1 MNHEY, CDR2 SMNVEV (reference sequence). V shed 7 bases and J shed 1 base, with 16 bases lying between them. The CDR3 has 15 amino acids. CDR3: CASNPGPGVQETQYF. The CDR3 nucleotides read TGTGCCAGCAACCCGGGACCAGGGGTCCAAGAGACCCAGTACTTC.

The V call is TRBV4-1, the J call TRBJ1-5; D not resolved. Trimming shortened V by 1 base and J by 3 bases, and 16 bases separated the two germline ends. In germline, CDR1 is MGHRA, CDR2 YSYEKL. This CDR3 comprises 17 residues. CDR3 residues: CASSQAGPRRANQPQHF. The CDR3 DNA sequence: TGCGCCAGCAGCCAAGCCGGGCCTCGAAGAGCCAATCAGCCCCAGCATTTT.

As for this clone: Other DNA sequences in the sample encode the same CDR3. V and J are TRBV7-2 and TRBJ2-1; possible D gene TRBD1, 6 bases. The CDR3 covers 15 residues. Germline CDR1 SGHTA, CDR2 FQGNSA. Trimming removed 4 bases from V and 4 bases from J, with 14 bases in between. CDR3 nucleotides: TGTGCCAGCAGCTCGACCGGGACATCATACAATGAGCAGTTCTTC. Its protein is CASSSTGTSYNEQFF.

This chain uses TRBV5-5 with TRBJ2-1; 7 nucleotides line up with TRBD1. V shed 1 base, J shed 5 bases, and the junction held 6 bases outside the gene matches. This CDR3 region has 15 residues. Germline V CDR1 and CDR2: SGHKS, YYEKEE (reference sequence). The CDR3 loop reads CASSLFLTGDNEQFF. The CDR3 nucleotides are TGTGCCAGCAGCTTGTTCCTAACAGGGGACAATGAGCAGTTCTTC.

The chain links TRBV6-5 to TRBJ1-1; D is ambiguous. Trimming removed 6 bases at V and 8 bases at J, with 16 bases between. This CDR3 has 13 residues. Germline V lookup: CDR1 MNHEY, CDR2 SVGAGI. This CDR3 is CASSVLLPGEAFF. The CDR3 region has the DNA TGTGCCAGCAGCGTTCTACTGCCTGGGGAAGCTTTCTTT.

The chain joins TRBV10-3 to TRBJ2-1, with 13 bases fitting TRBD2. V lost 3 bases, J lost 5 bases, and 1 base stayed unmatched. CDR3 length: 15 residues. Germline-derived CDR1 and CDR2 are ENHRY and SYGVKD. CDR3 DNA: TGTGCCATCAGTGATGGACTAGCGGGAGACAATGAGCAGTTCTTC. As protein: CAISDGLAGDNEQFF.

This rearrangement joins TRBV6-6 to TRBJ2-7; D is ambiguous. Germline lookup yields CDR1 MNHNY and CDR2 SVGAGI (reference sequence). The CDR3 runs to 12 residues. V was trimmed by 5 bases and J by 3 bases, leaving 8 bases between them. CDR3 bases: TGTGCCAGCAGTCTATCCAACTACGAGCAGTACTTC. Protein sequence: CASSLSNYEQYF.

The chain links TRBV5-4 to TRBJ1-5; D is perhaps TRBD1 (5 bases). CDR1 SGHNT and CDR2 YYREEE come from the germline V gene (reference sequence). V lost 4 bases, J lost 2 bases, and 16 bases lay in between. This CDR3 is 16 amino acids long. The CDR3 DNA reads TGTGCCAGCAGCCCGGGACCCGAGAATGGCAATCAGCCCCAGCATTTT. It specifies CASSPGPENGNQPQHF. Variable domain in full (rest from reference TRBV5-4 and TRBJ1-5): ETGVTQSPTHLIKTRGQQVTLRCSSQSGHNTVSWYQQALGQGPQFIFQYYREEENGRGNFPPRFSGLQFPNYSSELNVNALELDDSALYLCASSPGPENGNQPQHFGDGTRLSIL.

The chain carries TRBV19 and TRBJ2-3; the D gene is possibly TRBD1 (5 bases). In germline, CDR1 is LNHDA, CDR2 SQIVND (reference sequence). The CDR3 covers 15 residues. Trimming took off 1 base at V and 0 bases at J, with 8 bases between the two ends. Here the CDR3 reads CASSIGGTSTDTQYF. CDR3 coding DNA: TGTGCCAGTAGTATAGGGGGCACCAGCACAGATACGCAGTATTTT.

This chain uses TRBV6-2 or TRBV6-3 with TRBJ2-7; the match to TRBD2 covers 11 bases. The CDR3 consists of 15 residues. Looked up from germline, CDR1 is MNHEY and CDR2 is SVGEGT. The ends lost 5 bases at V and 3 bases at J; junction bases unmatched: 6. The CDR3 DNA reads as TGTGCCAGCAGTCCGTTAGCGGGGGGGCACTACGAGCAGTACTTC. It is translated as CASSPLAGGHYEQYF.

In this sample, this clone turned up a few times. The chain employs TRBV7-9 and TRBJ2-1, with 7 bases that match TRBD2. The CDR3 totals 18 residues. Germline V CDR1 and CDR2: SEHNR, FQNEAQ (reference sequence). J lost 5 bases, V lost 1 base, and 14 bases had no gene match. In DNA form, the CDR3 reads TGTGCCAGCAGCTTAGTATACAGACTAGCACGGGGTCACAATGAGCAGTTCTTC. Its protein product is CASSLVYRLARGHNEQFF.

This rearrangement joins TRBV4-3 to TRBJ1-2; tentative D call: TRBD1 (6 bases). Germline V gene lookup returns CDR1 LGHNA and CDR2 YSLEER. V lost 3 bases and J lost 4, with 15 bases in between. This CDR3 region has 15 residues. The DNA for the CDR3 is TGCGCCAGCAGCCAGGAATCCCGGGGGGCCTATGGCTACACCTTC. Protein product: CASSQESRGAYGYTF.

V usage is TRBV11-3 and J usage is TRBJ2-1; weak D call: TRBD2 (6 bases). This CDR3 has 17 residues. Trimming stripped 0 bases from V and 0 bases from J, with 12 bases between. Germline V gene data show CDR1 as SGHNT and CDR2 as YENEEA. The DNA for the CDR3 is TGTGCCAGCAGCTTAGATCAGGGACTGAGCTCCTACAATGAGCAGTTCTTC. Protein sequence: CASSLDQGLSSYNEQFF.

The genes are TRBV19 and TRBJ2-5; TRBD2 matches at 8 bases. The germline gives CDR1 LNHDA, CDR2 SQIVND (reference sequence). This CDR3 is built from 14 residues. V was pared by 1 base and J by 2 bases, with 0 bases of the junction left unmatched. CDR3 protein: CASSIAGGQETQYF. CDR3 in DNA: TGTGCCAGTAGTATAGCGGGGGGGCAAGAGACCCAGTACTTC.

V is TRBV6-5 and J is TRBJ1-2; 10 bases map to TRBD1. The CDR3 is 13 amino acids. Germline CDR1 MNHEY, CDR2 SVGAGI. With V trimmed by 6 bases and J by 7 bases, 5 bases remained unmatched. CDR3: CASRRQGASGYTF. The CDR3 coding sequence is TGTGCCAGCAGAAGACAGGGGGCCTCTGGCTACACCTTC.

This clone was observed once. The chain links TRBV6-2 or TRBV6-3 to TRBJ1-1; D is uncertain. This CDR3 has 13 residues. The germline V gene has CDR1 MNHEY and CDR2 SVGEGT. Deletions cut 0 bases from V and 5 bases from J, with 7 bases between. The CDR3 sequence: CASSYSGSTEAFF. Written as DNA, the CDR3 is TGTGCCAGCAGTTACTCCGGGAGTACTGAAGCTTTCTTT.

This sequence joins TRBV6-1 and TRBJ1-2; TRBD1 might be the D (5 bases). The germline gives CDR1 MNHNS, CDR2 SASEGT. The CDR3 is 17 residues long. V lost 0 bases, J lost 2 bases, and 16 bases lay in between. The DNA of the CDR3 is TGTGCCAGCAGTGAAGCCTTGGGGGGTGACAGCAACTATGGCTACACCTTC. Its protein product is CASSEALGGDSNYGYTF.